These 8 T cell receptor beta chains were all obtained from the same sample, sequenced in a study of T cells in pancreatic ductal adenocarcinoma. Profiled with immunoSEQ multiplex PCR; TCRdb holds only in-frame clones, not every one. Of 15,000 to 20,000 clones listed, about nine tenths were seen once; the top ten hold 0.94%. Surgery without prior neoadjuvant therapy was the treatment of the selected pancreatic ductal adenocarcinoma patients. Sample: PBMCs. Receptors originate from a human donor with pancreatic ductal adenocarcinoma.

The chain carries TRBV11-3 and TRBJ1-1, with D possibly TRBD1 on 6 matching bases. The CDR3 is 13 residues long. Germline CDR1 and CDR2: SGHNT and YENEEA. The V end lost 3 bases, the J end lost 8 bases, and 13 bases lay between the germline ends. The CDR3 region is CASSLSKGVEAFF. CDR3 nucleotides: TGTGCCAGCAGCTTGTCTAAGGGGGTAGAAGCTTTCTTT.

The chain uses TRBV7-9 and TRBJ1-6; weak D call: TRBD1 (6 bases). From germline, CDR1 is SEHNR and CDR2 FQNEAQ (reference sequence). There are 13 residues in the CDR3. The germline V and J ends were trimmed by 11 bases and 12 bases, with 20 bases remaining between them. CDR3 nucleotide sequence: TGTGCCGAAGGCCGGGGGGGGCAAGGACCCCTCCACTTT. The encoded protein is CAEGRGGQGPLHF.

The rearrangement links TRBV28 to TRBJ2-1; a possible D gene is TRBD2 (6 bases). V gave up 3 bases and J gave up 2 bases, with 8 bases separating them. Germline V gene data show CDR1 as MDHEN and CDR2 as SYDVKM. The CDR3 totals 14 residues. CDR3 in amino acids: CASSFGGAYNEQFF. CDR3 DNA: TGTGCCAGCAGTTTCGGCGGGGCCTACAATGAGCAGTTCTTC. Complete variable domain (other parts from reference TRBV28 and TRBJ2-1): DVKVTQSSRYLVKRTGEKVFLECVQDMDHENMFWYRQDPGLGLRLIYFSYDVKMKEKGDIPEGYSVSREKKERFSLILESASTNQTSMYLCASSFGGAYNEQFFGPGTRLTVL.

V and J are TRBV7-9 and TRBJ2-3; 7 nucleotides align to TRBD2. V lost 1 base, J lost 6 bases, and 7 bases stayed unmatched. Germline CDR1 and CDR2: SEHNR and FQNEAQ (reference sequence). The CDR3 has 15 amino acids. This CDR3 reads CASSLVARRGDTQYF. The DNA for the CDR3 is TGTGCCAGCAGCTTAGTGGCCAGGCGGGGGGATACGCAGTATTTT.

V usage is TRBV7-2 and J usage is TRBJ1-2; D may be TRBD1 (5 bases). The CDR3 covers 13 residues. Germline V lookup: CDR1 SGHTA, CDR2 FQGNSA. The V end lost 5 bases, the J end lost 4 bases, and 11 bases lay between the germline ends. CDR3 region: CASSPAGPYGYTF. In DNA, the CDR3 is TGTGCCAGCAGCCCGGCAGGGCCCTATGGCTACACCTTC.

This CDR3 reads CASSLSSGGAGEQFF. The CDR3, as DNA: TGCGCCAGCAGCTTGTCTAGCGGGGGGGCCGGTGAGCAGTTCTTC. V and J are TRBV5-1 and TRBJ2-1, with 12 bases identical to TRBD2. CDR3 length: 15 residues. Unmatched junction bases numbered 5, after V lost 1 base and J lost 9 bases. Germline V CDR1 and CDR2: SGHRS, YFSETQ.

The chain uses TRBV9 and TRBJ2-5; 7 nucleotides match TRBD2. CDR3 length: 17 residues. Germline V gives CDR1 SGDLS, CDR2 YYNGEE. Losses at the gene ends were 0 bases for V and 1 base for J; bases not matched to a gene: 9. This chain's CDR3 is CASSVEASGGPQETQYF. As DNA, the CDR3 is TGTGCCAGCAGCGTAGAGGCTAGCGGTGGCCCCCAAGAGACCCAGTACTTC.

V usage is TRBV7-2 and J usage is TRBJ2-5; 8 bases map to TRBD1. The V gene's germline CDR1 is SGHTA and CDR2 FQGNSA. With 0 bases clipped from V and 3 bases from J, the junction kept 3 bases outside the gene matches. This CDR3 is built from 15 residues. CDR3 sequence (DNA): TGTGCCAGCAGCTTAGCCAGGGGGCGGGAAGAGACCCAGTACTTC. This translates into CASSLARGREETQYF.